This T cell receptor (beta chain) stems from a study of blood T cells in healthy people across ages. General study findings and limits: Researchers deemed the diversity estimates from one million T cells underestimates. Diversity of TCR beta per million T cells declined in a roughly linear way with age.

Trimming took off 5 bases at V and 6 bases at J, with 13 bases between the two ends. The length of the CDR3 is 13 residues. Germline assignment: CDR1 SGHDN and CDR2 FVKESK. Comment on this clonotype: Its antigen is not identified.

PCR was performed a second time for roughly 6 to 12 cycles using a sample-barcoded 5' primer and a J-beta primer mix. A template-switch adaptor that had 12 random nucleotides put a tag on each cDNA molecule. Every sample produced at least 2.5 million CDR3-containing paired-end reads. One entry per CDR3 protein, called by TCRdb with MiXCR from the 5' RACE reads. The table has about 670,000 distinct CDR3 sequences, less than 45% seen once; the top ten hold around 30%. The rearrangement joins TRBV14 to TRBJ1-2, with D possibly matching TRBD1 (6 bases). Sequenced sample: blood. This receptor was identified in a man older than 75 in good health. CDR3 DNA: TGTGCCAGCAGCGCCCAGGGGCTAGATGGCTACACCTTC. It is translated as CASSAQGLDGYTF. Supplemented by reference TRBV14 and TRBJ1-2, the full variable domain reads EAGVTQFPSHSVIEKGQTVTLRCDPISGHDNLYWYRRVMGKEIKFLLHFVKESKQDESGMPNNRFLAERTGGTYSTLKVQPAELEDSGVYFCASSAQGLDGYTFGSGTRLTVV.